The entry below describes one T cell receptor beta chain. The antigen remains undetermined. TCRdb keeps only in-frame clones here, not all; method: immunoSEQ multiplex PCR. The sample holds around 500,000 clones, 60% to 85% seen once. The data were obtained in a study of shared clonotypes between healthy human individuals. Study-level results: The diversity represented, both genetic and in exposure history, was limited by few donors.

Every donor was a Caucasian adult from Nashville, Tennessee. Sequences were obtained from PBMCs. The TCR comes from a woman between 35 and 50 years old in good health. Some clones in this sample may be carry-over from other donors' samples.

CDR3 DNA sequence: TGTGCCAGTAATCAGATTGGACCGGAGAATAACTATGGCTACACCTTC. It codes for CASNQIGPENNYGYTF. This chain connects TRBV19 to TRBJ1-2; no firm D call. Per the germline V gene, CDR1 is LNHDA and CDR2 is SQIVND (reference sequence). V shed 7 bases and J shed 1 base, with 19 bases lying between them. The CDR3 length is 16 residues.